This TCR beta chain was observed in a study of cytotoxic CD8 clonotypes in ibrutinib-treated CLL. Study context: The patients comprised some twelve relapsed/refractory and approximately 16 treatment-naive cases, about 18 IGHV unmutated. By median roughly 62 months, approximately twelve had progressed and around 14 stayed remitted; responses had been 2 complete and about 25 partial.

The protocol was immunoSEQ multiplex PCR, while the TCRdb copy is restricted to in-frame clones and leaves out a portion. Of a few hundred thousand clones listed, 67% are singletons. Study findings and constraints: Rare overall, public clonotypes shrank or held steady under therapy.

The CDR3 consists of 12 residues. Germline-derived CDR1 and CDR2 are ENHRY and SYGVKD. V was pared by 5 bases and J by 13 bases, with 15 bases between. A word on this clone: The antigen remains undetermined.

The chain joins TRBV10-3 to TRBJ2-1; D remains unclear. The sequences come from PBMCs, collected after 36 months of ibrutinib treatment. This sequence was found in a human donor with chronic lymphocytic leukemia. The CDR3 is CAISLKGFHQFF. In DNA, the CDR3 is TGTGCCATCAGTCTAAAAGGATTCCACCAGTTCTTC.